This T cell receptor (beta chain) appears in the sequencing data of a study of shared clonotypes between healthy human individuals. Here immunoSEQ multiplex PCR was the method, and the copy in TCRdb shows in-frame clones only, minus some. The sample contains roughly 2.1 million clones, 85% to 95% of which appear only once. V gave up 6 bases and J gave up 5 bases, with 18 bases separating them. Per germline, CDR1 MNHEY and CDR2 SMNVEV (reference sequence). The CDR3 loop spans 15 amino acids. Terminally differentiated effector memory CD45RA+ cells were left out of the naive CD8 fraction, which was CD45RO-negative and positively selected for CCR7.

The sample was naive CD8+ T cells from PBMCs. This clonotype originated in a man aged 18 to 29 in good health. Some clones in this sample may be carry-over from other donors' samples. V is TRBV27 and J is TRBJ2-3; D not certain. CDR3 coding DNA: TGTGCCAGCAGCGTGGCCCGTGGGCTGGTAGATACGCAGTATTTT. Its translation is CASSVARGLVDTQYF.